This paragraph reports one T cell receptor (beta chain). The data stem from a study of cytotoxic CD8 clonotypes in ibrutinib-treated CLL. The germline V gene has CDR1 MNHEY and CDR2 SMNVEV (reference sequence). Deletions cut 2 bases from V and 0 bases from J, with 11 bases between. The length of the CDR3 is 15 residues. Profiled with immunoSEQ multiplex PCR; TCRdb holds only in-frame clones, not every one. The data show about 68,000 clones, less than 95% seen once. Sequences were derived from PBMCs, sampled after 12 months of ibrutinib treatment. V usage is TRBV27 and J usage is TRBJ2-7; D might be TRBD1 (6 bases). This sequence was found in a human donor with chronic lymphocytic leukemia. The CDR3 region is CASSLRTGNSYEQYF. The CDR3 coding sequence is TGTGCCAGCAGTTTACGTACAGGGAACTCCTACGAGCAGTACTTC.